These 8 T cell receptor beta chains were all obtained from the same sample, sequenced in a study of cytomegalovirus exposure and HLA in healthy donors. Researchers ran the PCR with 60 Vbeta and 13 Jbeta primers. TCRdb keeps only in-frame clones here, not all; method: immunoSEQ multiplex PCR. The sample has more than 80,000 clones; about 89% are singletons. Sample: PBMCs. The receptors were gathered from a man younger than 40 in good health and CMV-seropositive.

This clone was recorded a few times. This chain uses TRBV28 with TRBJ2-7, with a tentative D call TRBD2 (5 bases). The germline V and J ends were trimmed by 7 bases and 1 base, with 17 bases remaining between them. CDR3 length equals 15 residues. CDR1 and CDR2 from the germline V gene are MDHEN and SYDVKM. CDR3 in DNA: TGTGCCAGCATCGAAGGGAGTAGCGCGTCCTACGAGCAGTACTTC. It yields the protein CASIEGSSASYEQYF.

The V and J genes are TRBV29-1 and TRBJ1-2, with 9 bases lining up with TRBD1. Germline assignment: CDR1 SQVTM and CDR2 ANQGSEA. This CDR3 is built from 15 residues. V trimming: 3 bases; J trimming: 3 bases; junction bases outside the gene matches: 8. The CDR3 is CSVENLQGADYGYTF. CDR3 bases: TGCAGCGTTGAGAATCTACAGGGGGCTGACTATGGCTACACCTTC.

The table lists this clone with a count of one. J is TRBJ1-4 and V is TRBV28; perhaps TRBD1 as D (5 bases). Germline V gene data show CDR1 as MDHEN and CDR2 as SYDVKM. Trimming removed 0 bases at V and 7 bases at J, with 15 bases between. The CDR3 runs 16 residues. The CDR3 spells CASSLWNGDWGEKLFF. The CDR3 region has the DNA TGTGCCAGCAGTTTATGGAACGGGGACTGGGGTGAAAAACTGTTTTTT.

V gene TRBV7-2 combines with J gene TRBJ2-2; 9 nucleotides align to TRBD2. From germline, CDR1 is SGHTA and CDR2 FQGNSA. V shed 5 bases, J shed 5 bases, and the junction held 6 bases outside the gene matches. This CDR3 has 15 residues. The CDR3: CASSNLAGRTGELFF. Written as DNA, the CDR3 is TGTGCCAGCAGCAACCTAGCGGGGAGAACCGGGGAGCTGTTTTTT.

The CDR3 region is CASSLPGGGETQYF. CDR3 in DNA: TGTGCCAGCAGCCTCCCTGGGGGCGGGGAGACCCAGTACTTC. This chain links TRBV5-4 with TRBJ2-5; perhaps TRBD1 as D (6 bases). The germline CDR1 and CDR2 sequences are SGHNT and YYREEE (reference sequence). CDR3 length: 14 residues. V dropped 4 bases and J dropped 5 bases, with 15 bases sitting between them.

The rearrangement links TRBV30 to TRBJ1-2; the D gene is possibly TRBD1 (5 bases). The CDR3 totals 14 residues. Trimming cost V 2 bases and J 7 bases, with 17 bases left between them. Germline assignment: CDR1 GTSNPN and CDR2 SVGIG (reference sequence). CDR3 bases: TGTGCCTGGAGTACTGGCCAGGGCCTAGGTGGCTACACCTTC. Its translation: CAWSTGQGLGGYTF.

The chain uses TRBV5-6 and TRBJ1-6, with 7 bases identical to TRBD1. CDR3 size: 14 residues. The trim removed 4 bases at V and 9 bases at J, leaving 7 bases unmatched. CDR1 and CDR2 from the germline V gene are SGHDT and YYEEEE. The CDR3, as DNA: TGTGCCAGCAGCCAGACAGGGTCGGTTTCACCCCTCCACTTT. It yields the protein CASSQTGSVSPLHF.

The chain links TRBV5-1 to TRBJ1-1; 7 positions agree with TRBD1. This CDR3 has 16 amino acids. CDR1 is SGHRS and CDR2 is YFSETQ in the germline V gene. The V and J ends lost 1 base and 3 bases, in that order; junction bases with no gene match: 9. The CDR3: CASSLLGGARDTEAFF. CDR3 DNA sequence: TGCGCCAGCAGCTTGTTAGGGGGCGCGAGGGACACTGAAGCTTTCTTT.